This T cell receptor (beta chain) was observed in a study of OX40 agonist ivuxolimab in advanced cancers. CDR1 is LNHDA and CDR2 is SQIVND in the germline V gene (reference sequence). Trimming at V came to 6 bases and at J to 3 bases, leaving 8 bases not matched to a gene. The CDR3 is 15 amino acids. Profiled with immunoSEQ multiplex PCR; TCRdb holds only in-frame clones, not every one. In the table there are 44,000 or so clones, roughly 88% of which are singletons. This clone has more than one count but fewer than ten. The sample here was CD4+ or CD8+ T cells sorted from blood, taken in a trial of the OX40 agonist ivuxolimab. The TCR comes from an adult with an advanced solid tumor such as melanoma, head and neck, liver or kidney cancer. V gene TRBV19 combines with J gene TRBJ2-5, with 9 bases fitting TRBD2. In DNA, the CDR3 is TGTGCCAGTAGCCCCGGCGGGGGGGGCAAAGAGACCCAGTACTTC. Amino acids: CASSPGGGGKETQYF.